This T cell receptor (beta chain) is from a study of patients and donors after allogeneic stem cell transplantation. TCRdb passed the RT-PCR reads through MiXCR, listing each CDR3 protein once. The data contain about 960,000 distinct CDR3 sequences, more than 15% of them singletons. In its sample, this clonotype was seen a few times. The germline gives CDR1 DFQATT, CDR2 SNEGSKA (reference sequence). The CDR3 loop spans 14 amino acids. V lost 1 base and J lost 4, with 13 bases in between. The sample was blood, either unsorted or a sorted T cell fraction (not recorded which). The sequence was collected from a human donor who was either an allogeneic HSCT recipient or a stem cell or donor lymphocyte infusion donor (not recorded which). It is not recorded whose cells these are; they may come from a transplant donor. This rearrangement joins TRBV20-1 to TRBJ2-5, with D unresolved. CDR3 in amino acids: CSARGESGTETQYF. The CDR3 coding sequence is TGCAGTGCTAGAGGGGAAAGTGGAACAGAGACCCAGTACTTC.